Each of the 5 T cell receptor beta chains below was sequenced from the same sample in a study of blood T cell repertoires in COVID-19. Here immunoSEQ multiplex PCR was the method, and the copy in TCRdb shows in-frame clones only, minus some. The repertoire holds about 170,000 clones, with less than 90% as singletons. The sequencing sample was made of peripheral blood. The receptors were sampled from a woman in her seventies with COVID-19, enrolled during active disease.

CDR3 amino acids: CASSLDLGLGARTDTQYF. The DNA of the CDR3 is TGTGCCAGCAGCTTAGATCTCGGGTTGGGGGCTCGCACAGATACGCAGTATTTT. The rearrangement joins TRBV11-2 to TRBJ2-3, with D perhaps matching TRBD1 (6 bases). Trimming took off 0 bases at V and 1 base at J, with 17 bases between the two ends. The germline gives CDR1 SGHAT, CDR2 FQNNGV. This CDR3 comprises 18 residues.

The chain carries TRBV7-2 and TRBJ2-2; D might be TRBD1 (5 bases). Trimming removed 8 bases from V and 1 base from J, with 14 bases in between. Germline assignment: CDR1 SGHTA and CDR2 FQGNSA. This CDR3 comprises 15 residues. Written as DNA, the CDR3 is TGTGCCAGCTTAAGGGGCTCGCAGAACACCGGGGAGCTGTTTTTT. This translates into CASLRGSQNTGELFF.

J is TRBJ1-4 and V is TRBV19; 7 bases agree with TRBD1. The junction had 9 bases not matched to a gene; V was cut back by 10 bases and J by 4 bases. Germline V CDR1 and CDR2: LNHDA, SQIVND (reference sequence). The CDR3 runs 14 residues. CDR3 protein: CATANRGFNEKLFF. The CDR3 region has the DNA TGTGCCACCGCGAACAGGGGCTTTAATGAAAAACTGTTTTTT.

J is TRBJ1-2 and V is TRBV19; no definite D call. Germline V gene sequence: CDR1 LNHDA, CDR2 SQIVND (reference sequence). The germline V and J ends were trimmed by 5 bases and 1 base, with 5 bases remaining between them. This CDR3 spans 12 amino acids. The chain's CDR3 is CASSQDNYGYTF. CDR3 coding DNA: TGTGCCAGTAGTCAGGATAACTATGGCTACACCTTC.

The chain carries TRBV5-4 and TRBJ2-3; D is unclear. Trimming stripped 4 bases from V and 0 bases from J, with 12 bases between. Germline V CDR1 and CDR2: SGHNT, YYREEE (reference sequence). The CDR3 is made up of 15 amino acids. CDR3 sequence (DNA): TGTGCCAGCAGCATAGCAATAACTAGCACAGATACGCAGTATTTT. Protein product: CASSIAITSTDTQYF.